The clone carrying this T cell receptor beta chain has a single count. Its antigen is unknown. Libraries were prepared by immunoSEQ multiplex PCR; TCRdb keeps only in-frame clonotypes and omits some of them. The sample has some 53,000 clones, around 90% seen once. This sample is part of a study of T cell responses to AZD1222 COVID-19 vaccine. Notes on the study in general: In a largely white British group with more females than males, clonal diversity was possibly underestimated.

Losses at the gene ends were 3 bases for V and 6 bases for J; bases not matched to a gene: 9. In germline, CDR1 is MNHEY, CDR2 SMNVEV (reference sequence). CDR3 length: 15 residues. This clonotype was sampled from an adult who received the AZD1222 COVID-19 vaccine. This sequence joins TRBV27 and TRBJ2-7, with 9 nucleotides matching TRBD1. The sample here was peripheral blood, taken 28 days after the second AZD1222 dose. As DNA, the CDR3 is TGTGCCAGCAGTTTTAGGGACAGGGCCCGCGGCGAGCAGTACTTC. Its translation is CASSFRDRARGEQYF.